This T cell receptor (beta chain) was recorded in a study of radiation and T cells in renal cell carcinoma. Time point denoted: baseline pretreatment blood. Treatment defined: 15 Gy SBRT to primary tumor, nephrectomy 4 weeks later. Using immunoSEQ multiplex PCR, the repertoire was profiled, and TCRdb retains in-frame clones only, with some absent. The sample shows approximately 140,000 clones, about nine tenths of them seen only once. The CDR3 runs 13 residues. V was cut by 1 base and J by 11 bases, with 14 bases left in between. The germline gives CDR1 SGHTA, CDR2 FQGNSA. The specimen was blood, collected from a patient whose treatment included radiotherapy and nephrectomy. The V gene is TRBV7-2, the J gene TRBJ1-1; D uncertain. The sequence was collected from a woman in her 70s with renal cell carcinoma. CDR3 in amino acids: CASSLGATGKAFF. The CDR3 DNA is TGTGCCAGCAGCTTAGGGGCGACGGGAAAGGCTTTCTTT.